The 22 T cell receptor beta chains below were found in one sample sequenced in a study of OX40 agonist ivuxolimab in advanced cancers. The assay was immunoSEQ multiplex PCR, and TCRdb's table has in-frame clones only and misses some. Here the sample spans 45,000 to 65,000 clones, 80% to 95% being singletons. Sample: CD4+ or CD8+ T cells sorted from blood, taken in a trial of the OX40 agonist ivuxolimab. Source of these receptors: an adult with an advanced solid tumor such as melanoma, head and neck, liver or kidney cancer.

J is TRBJ1-1 and V is TRBV21-1; the D call TRBD1 from the table was never checked on the DNA. TRBV21-1 is flagged as a pseudogene. This CDR3 has 15 amino acids. The CDR3: CASSKSWTPNTEAFF. DNA for the CDR3: TGTGCCAGCAGCAAAAGCTGGACACCGAACACTGAAGCTTTCTTT.

The genes are TRBV5-1 and TRBJ1-1; D gene unclear. From germline, CDR1 is SGHRS and CDR2 YFSETQ. Trimming cost V 1 base and J 5 bases, with 12 bases left between them. The CDR3 spans 14 residues. The DNA for the CDR3 is TGCGCCAGCAGCTTGCACCCGCCTGGGACTGAAGCTTTCTTT. This sequence encodes CASSLHPPGTEAFF.

The rearrangement joins TRBV11-2 to TRBJ1-1; TRBD1 might be the D (6 bases). The CDR3 loop spans 18 amino acids. The V and J ends lost 0 bases and 2 bases respectively, with 19 bases between them. Germline-derived CDR1 and CDR2 are SGHAT and FQNNGV. CDR3 DNA: TGTGCCAGCAGCTTAGATCTAGTGGGGGCGGGAACCAACACTGAAGCTTTCTTT. It is translated as CASSLDLVGAGTNTEAFF.

This sequence joins TRBV19 and TRBJ1-2; TRBD1 aligns across 7 bases. V shed 7 bases and J 3 bases; nucleotides not matched to a gene: 14. This CDR3 spans 16 amino acids. CDR1 and CDR2 from the germline V gene are LNHDA and SQIVND (reference sequence). CDR3 protein: CASTSYRGNLDYGYTF. In DNA form, the CDR3 reads TGTGCCAGTACCAGTTACAGGGGAAATTTGGACTATGGCTACACCTTC.

V gene TRBV29-1 combines with J gene TRBJ2-7, with D possibly matching TRBD1 (6 bases). The CDR3 loop spans 11 amino acids. Trimming removed 6 bases at V and 6 bases at J, with 12 bases between. Germline V gene lookup returns CDR1 SQVTM and CDR2 ANQGSEA. In nucleotides, the CDR3 is TGCAGCGTGGGGGCCTGGGGCGAGCAGTACTTC. Its translation is CSVGAWGEQYF.

V is TRBV28 and J is TRBJ2-3; D perhaps matches TRBD2 (6 bases). CDR3 size: 16 residues. CDR1 is MDHEN, CDR2 SYDVKM, per germline. V was cut by 4 bases and J by 4 bases, with 18 bases left in between. The chain's CDR3 is CASSSPGVHRSDTQYF. The CDR3 coding sequence is TGTGCCAGCAGTTCCCCGGGGGTACATCGATCAGATACGCAGTATTTT.

This chain joins TRBV9 and TRBJ2-7; no clear D gene. The CDR3 consists of 14 residues. V was pared by 4 bases and J by 2 bases, with 13 bases between. The germline gives CDR1 SGDLS, CDR2 YYNGEE. As DNA, the CDR3 is TGTGCCAGCAGCCCCCCGTATGGGCCCTACGAGCAGTACTTC. The encoded protein is CASSPPYGPYEQYF.

The genes are TRBV19 and TRBJ2-7; 8 bases agree with TRBD2. CDR1 LNHDA and CDR2 SQIVND come from the germline V gene (reference sequence). This CDR3 is built from 15 residues. V gave up 2 bases and J gave up 1 base; unmatched junction bases: 4. CDR3 nucleotide sequence: TGTGCCAGTAGTATACCTAGCGGGCCTTCCTACGAGCAGTACTTC. Translation: CASSIPSGPSYEQYF.

This clone was observed once. The rearrangement links TRBV15 to TRBJ2-1; D call uncertain. The germline gives CDR1 LNHNV, CDR2 YYDKDF (reference sequence). The germline V and J ends were trimmed by 1 base and 4 bases, with 2 bases remaining between them. The CDR3 is 12 amino acids. In DNA, the CDR3 is TGTGCCACCAGCAGAGGGTACAATGAGCAGTTCTTC. Amino acid sequence: CATSRGYNEQFF.

This rearrangement joins TRBV7-9 to TRBJ1-1; D is uncertain. The V end lost 3 bases, the J end lost 12 bases, and 20 bases lay between the germline ends. Germline V gene lookup returns CDR1 SEHNR and CDR2 FQNEAQ (reference sequence). This CDR3 contains 14 residues. The CDR3 coding sequence is TGTGCCAGCAGCTTCATCGTGGCGTTCACTCCACCTTTCTTT. Translation gives CASSFIVAFTPPFF.

The chain is built from TRBV11-1 and TRBJ2-7, with unresolved D. Germline CDR1 is SGHAT and CDR2 is FQDESV (reference sequence). The ends were cut back, 1 base at V and 3 bases at J, with 10 bases in the middle. The CDR3 sequence is 14 residues long. CDR3 sequence (DNA): TGTGCCAGCAGCTTAGGGATGGGGAACTACGAGCAGTACTTC. Its protein is CASSLGMGNYEQYF. Together with reference TRBV11-1 and TRBJ2-7, the CDR3 gives the full variable domain: EAEVAQSPRYKITEKSQAVAFWCDPISGHATLYWYRQILGQGPELLVQFQDESVVDDSQLPKDRFSAERLKGVDSTLKIQPAELGDSAMYLCASSLGMGNYEQYFGPGTRLTVT.

The rearrangement links TRBV27 to TRBJ2-7, with 10 bases fitting TRBD1. The germline CDR1 and CDR2 sequences are MNHEY and SMNVEV (reference sequence). Trimming at V came to 3 bases and at J to 2 bases, leaving 4 bases not matched to a gene. CDR3 length: 15 residues. In DNA, the CDR3 is TGTGCCAGCAGTTTGGGGGACAGGGGCCCCTACGAGCAGTACTTC. This translates into CASSLGDRGPYEQYF.

This rearrangement joins TRBV6-5 to TRBJ2-1, with D possibly matching TRBD2 (6 bases). The germline V and J ends were trimmed by 5 bases and 4 bases, with 9 bases remaining between them. Germline V gene sequence: CDR1 MNHEY, CDR2 SVGAGI. The CDR3 runs 13 residues. The CDR3 sequence is CASSPGLYNEQFF. CDR3 in DNA: TGTGCCAGCAGTCCGGGACTGTACAATGAGCAGTTCTTC.

The rearrangement uses TRBV5-1 and TRBJ2-7; 11 bases map to TRBD1. Germline CDR1 and CDR2: SGHRS and YFSETQ. The ends lost 4 bases at V and 5 bases at J; junction bases unmatched: 8. The CDR3 is 15 residues long. The CDR3 reads CASSPGTGGRDEQYF. In nucleotides, the CDR3 is TGCGCCAGCAGCCCGGGGACAGGGGGTCGGGACGAGCAGTACTTC.

V is TRBV7-8 and J is TRBJ2-1; 10 nucleotides line up with TRBD1. The CDR3 covers 17 residues. Germline trimming cut 1 base from V and 2 bases from J; bases unmatched to any gene: 5. The germline V gene encodes CDR1 SGHVS and CDR2 FQNEAQ. The DNA of the CDR3 is TGTGCCAGCAGCTTAGGGCTGGGGACAGGGGCCTACAATGAGCAGTTCTTC. Its translation: CASSLGLGTGAYNEQFF.

The rearrangement links TRBV4-1 to TRBJ2-7, with TRBD2 identical over 9 bases. J lost 2 bases, V lost 1 base, and 3 bases had no gene match. This CDR3 comprises 15 residues. CDR1 is MGHRA, CDR2 YSYEKL, per germline. As DNA, the CDR3 is TGCGCCAGCAGCCAAGCGGCGGGGGGGACCTACGAGCAGTACTTC. The encoded protein is CASSQAAGGTYEQYF.

This clone has more than one count but fewer than ten. The rearrangement uses TRBV5-4 and TRBJ2-7; D uncertain. This CDR3 region has 12 residues. V gave up 4 bases and J gave up 2 bases, with 7 bases separating them. Germline V CDR1 and CDR2: SGHNT, YYREEE (reference sequence). In nucleotides, the CDR3 is TGTGCCAGCAGCGCAGAAGCCTACGAGCAGTACTTC. This encodes CASSAEAYEQYF.

This clone occurred once. CDR3: CASSEFRGGEGGNTIYF. CDR3 nucleotides: TGTGCCAGCAGTGAATTCCGCGGGGGGGAAGGTGGAAACACCATATATTTT. V usage is TRBV25-1 and J usage is TRBJ1-3, with D possibly matching TRBD1 (5 bases). Germline lookup yields CDR1 MGHDK and CDR2 SYGVNS. CDR3 length: 17 residues. V was pared by 1 base and J by 3 bases, with 16 bases between.

The genes are TRBV4-3 and TRBJ2-2; D tentatively fits TRBD1 or TRBD2 (6 bases each). The CDR3 has 15 residues. Germline assignment: CDR1 LGHNA and CDR2 YSLEER. Trimming cost V 0 bases and J 4 bases, with 9 bases left between them. The DNA for the CDR3 is TGCGCCAGCAGCCAAGATTGGGGGGCCACCGGGGAGCTGTTTTTT. This sequence encodes CASSQDWGATGELFF.

The chain is built from TRBV11-2 and TRBJ2-6; TRBD1 matches 12 bases. CDR1 and CDR2 from the germline V gene are SGHAT and FQNNGV. The CDR3 spans 18 residues. J lost 3 bases, V lost 1 base, and 4 bases had no gene match. In DNA, the CDR3 is TGTGCCAGCAGCTTAGCCGGGACAGGGGGCTTTGGGGCCAACGTCCTGACTTTC. Translating it yields CASSLAGTGGFGANVLTF.

The chain recombines TRBV4-3 with TRBJ2-2; TRBD1 agrees at 10 bases. Germline CDR1 is LGHNA and CDR2 is YSLEER. Losses at the gene ends were 6 bases for V and 2 bases for J; bases not matched to a gene: 9. The CDR3 sequence is 17 residues long. CDR3 in amino acids: CASSSGQGGINTGELFF. The CDR3 nucleotides are TGCGCCAGCAGTTCCGGACAGGGGGGGATTAACACCGGGGAGCTGTTTTTT.

V and J are TRBV7-6 and TRBJ1-4; D ambiguous. CDR3 length: 13 residues. V shed 5 bases and J shed 10 bases, with 14 bases lying between them. Per the germline V gene, CDR1 is SGHVS and CDR2 is FNYEAQ. The CDR3 here is CASSPLGPGKLFF. The CDR3 DNA follows: TGTGCCAGCAGCCCCCTCGGGCCGGGAAAACTGTTTTTT.